The 10 T cell receptor beta chains presented below share a single source sample, sequenced in a study of blood T cell repertoires in COVID-19. Method: immunoSEQ multiplex PCR; TCRdb's copy keeps in-frame clones and lacks some. The sample contains 100,000 to 150,000 clones, around 90% of which appear only once. The sequenced sample was peripheral blood. The receptors shown here come from a woman aged 55-70 years with COVID-19, enrolled during active disease.

This chain links TRBV4-3 with TRBJ2-2; 7 bases agree with TRBD1. Losses at the gene ends were 3 bases for V and 5 bases for J; bases not matched to a gene: 6. The CDR3 has 15 amino acids. Germline CDR1 is LGHNA and CDR2 is YSLEER. The CDR3 DNA reads as TGCGCCAGCAGCCAGGCAAAACAGGGGACCGGGGAGCTGTTTTTT. Amino acids: CASSQAKQGTGELFF.

This chain joins TRBV7-2 and TRBJ2-5, with 9 positions matching TRBD1. CDR3 size: 14 residues. Germline loops: CDR1 SGHTA, CDR2 FQGNSA. J lost 5 bases, V lost 5 bases, and 6 bases had no gene match. Here the CDR3 reads CASSPRGTGETQYF. The CDR3 coding sequence is TGTGCCAGCAGCCCGAGGGGGACAGGGGAGACCCAGTACTTC.

V and J are TRBV6-1 and TRBJ1-5; tentative D call: TRBD1 (5 bases). The V end was cut by 6 bases, the J end by 5 bases, with 20 bases between. Germline CDR1 reads MNHNS; CDR2 reads SASEGT. This CDR3 has 16 amino acids. The CDR3 coding sequence is TGTGCCAGCAGAGAATTTCGAAGTCAGGGCTATCAGCCCCAGCATTTT. Translating it yields CASREFRSQGYQPQHF.

The chain joins TRBV18 to TRBJ1-3; possible D gene TRBD1, 5 bases. This CDR3 is built from 16 residues. Germline assignment: CDR1 KGHSH and CDR2 LQKENI. Between the trimmed V and J ends, which lost 0 bases and 1 base, there was a span of 10 bases. The CDR3, as DNA: TGTGCCAGCTCACCACCCTCGACAGTTTCTGGAAACACCATATATTTT. Encoded protein: CASSPPSTVSGNTIYF.

The sample holds a few counts of this clone. The CDR3 DNA sequence: TGTGCCAGCAGTGACAGGGGTAGTAGGGGCTACACCTTC. Its translation is CASSDRGSRGYTF. This rearrangement joins TRBV2 to TRBJ1-2; D is perhaps TRBD1 (6 bases). This CDR3 region has 13 residues. The V end lost 3 bases, the J end lost 8 bases, and 13 bases lay between the germline ends. Germline loops: CDR1 SNHLY, CDR2 FYNNEI.

The J gene is TRBJ1-1, the V gene TRBV28; 8 bases agree with TRBD1. CDR1 is MDHEN and CDR2 is SYDVKM in the germline V gene. The CDR3 spans 16 residues. The J segment lost 5 bases and the V segment lost 3 bases, leaving 11 bases of the junction unmatched. Here the CDR3 reads CASSFLRGRMTTEAFF. In nucleotides, the CDR3 is TGTGCCAGCAGTTTCCTCAGGGGGCGAATGACAACTGAAGCTTTCTTT.

This chain uses TRBV29-1 with TRBJ1-1; 9 positions agree with TRBD1. J lost 1 base, V lost 7 bases, and 4 bases had no gene match. The CDR3 sequence is 13 residues long. Germline V CDR1 and CDR2: SQVTM, ANQGSEA. CDR3 region: CSARTGANTEAFF. The CDR3 nucleotides read TGCAGCGCCCGGACAGGGGCGAACACTGAAGCTTTCTTT.

This clone came up once. The chain links TRBV3-1 (or the pseudogene TRBV3-2) to TRBJ1-2, with 8 bases matching TRBD1. The CDR3 is made up of 15 amino acids. Germline V gene sequence: CDR1 LGHDT, CDR2 YNNKEL (reference sequence). V was pared by 0 bases and J by 6 bases, with 6 bases of the junction left unmatched. This chain's CDR3 is CASSQDSTGGNGYTF. The CDR3 nucleotides read TGTGCCAGCAGCCAAGATTCAACAGGGGGTAATGGCTACACCTTC.

This chain connects TRBV27 to TRBJ2-2; tentative D call: TRBD1 (5 bases). This CDR3 is built from 16 residues. Trimming took 4 bases from V and 0 from J, leaving 12 bases between them. Germline values: CDR1 MNHEY, CDR2 SMNVEV (reference sequence). The CDR3 spells CASSSGAAPNTGELFF. CDR3 DNA: TGTGCCAGCAGTTCTGGGGCAGCCCCGAACACCGGGGAGCTGTTTTTT.

The chain combines TRBV7-2 with TRBJ1-1, with D unclear. Germline lookup yields CDR1 SGHTA and CDR2 FQGNSA. The CDR3 covers 13 residues. V lost 2 bases, J lost 4 bases, and 8 bases lay in between. CDR3 nucleotide sequence: TGTGCCAGCAGCTTAACGGAGGGCACTGAAGCTTTCTTT. Its translation: CASSLTEGTEAFF.